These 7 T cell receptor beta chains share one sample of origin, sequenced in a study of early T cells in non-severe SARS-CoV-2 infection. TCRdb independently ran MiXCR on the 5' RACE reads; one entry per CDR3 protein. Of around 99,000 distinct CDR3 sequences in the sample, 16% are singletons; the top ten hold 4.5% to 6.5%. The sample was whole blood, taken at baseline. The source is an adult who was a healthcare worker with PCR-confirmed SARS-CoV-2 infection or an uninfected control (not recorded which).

The CDR3 here is CASSFRPGELFF. The DNA of the CDR3 is TGTGCCAGCAGTTTTCGCCCCGGGGAGCTGTTTTTT. This chain connects TRBV27 to TRBJ2-2; D is uncertain. The CDR3 is made up of 12 amino acids. The V gene's germline CDR1 is MNHEY and CDR2 SMNVEV (reference sequence). Trimming removed 3 bases from V and 6 bases from J, with 5 bases in between.

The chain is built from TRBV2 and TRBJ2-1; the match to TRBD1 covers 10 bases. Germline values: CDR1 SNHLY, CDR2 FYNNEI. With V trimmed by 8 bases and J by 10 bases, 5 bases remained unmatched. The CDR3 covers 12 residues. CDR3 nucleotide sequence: TGTGCCAGCGGGGACAGGGGAGGGGAGCAGTTCTTC. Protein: CASGDRGGEQFF. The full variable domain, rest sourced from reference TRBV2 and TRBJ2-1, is EPEVTQTPSHQVTQMGQEVILRCVPISNHLYFYWYRQILGQKVEFLVSFYNNEISEKSEIFDDQFSVERPDGSNFTLKIRSTKLEDSAMYFCASGDRGGEQFFGPGTRLTVL.

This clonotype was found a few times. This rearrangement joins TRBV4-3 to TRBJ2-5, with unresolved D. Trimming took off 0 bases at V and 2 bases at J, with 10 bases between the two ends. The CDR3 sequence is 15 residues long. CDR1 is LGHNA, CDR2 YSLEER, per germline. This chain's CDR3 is CASSQDLGGQETQYF. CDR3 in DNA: TGCGCCAGCAGCCAAGATCTGGGTGGACAAGAGACCCAGTACTTC.

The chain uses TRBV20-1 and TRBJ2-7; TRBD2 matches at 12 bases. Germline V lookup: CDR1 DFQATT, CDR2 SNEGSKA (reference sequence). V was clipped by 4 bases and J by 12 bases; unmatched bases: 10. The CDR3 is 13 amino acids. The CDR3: CSATGLAGGGTYF. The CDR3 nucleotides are TGCAGTGCTACGGGACTAGCGGGTGGTGGGACGTACTTC.

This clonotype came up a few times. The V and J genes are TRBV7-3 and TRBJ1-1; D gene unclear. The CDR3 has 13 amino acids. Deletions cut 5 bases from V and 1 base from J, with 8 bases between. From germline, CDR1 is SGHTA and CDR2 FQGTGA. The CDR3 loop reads CASSPGRNTEAFF. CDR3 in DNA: TGTGCCAGCAGCCCCGGACGGAACACTGAAGCTTTCTTT.

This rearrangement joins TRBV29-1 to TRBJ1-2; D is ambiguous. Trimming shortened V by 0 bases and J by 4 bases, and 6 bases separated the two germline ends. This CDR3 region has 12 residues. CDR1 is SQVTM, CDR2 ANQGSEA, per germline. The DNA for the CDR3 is TGCAGCGTTGAAGAGGACCTCTATGGCTACACCTTC. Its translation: CSVEEDLYGYTF.

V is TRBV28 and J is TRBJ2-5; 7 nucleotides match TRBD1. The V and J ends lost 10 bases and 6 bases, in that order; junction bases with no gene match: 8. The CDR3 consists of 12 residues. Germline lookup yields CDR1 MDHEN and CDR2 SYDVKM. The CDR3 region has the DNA TGTGCCACCCGGGACAGTCTGCAGACCCAGTACTTC. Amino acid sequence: CATRDSLQTQYF.